Shown below are 10 T cell receptor beta chains from a single sample sequenced in a study of preoperative IRX-2 immunotherapy in early breast cancer. Treatment: preoperative locoregional IRX-2 cytokine immunotherapy. Only in-frame clones appear in the TCRdb table, and some are missing; sequencing was by immunoSEQ multiplex PCR. Of over 25,000 clones detected, around four fifths appear once; the ten largest clones hold around 2.5%. The sample in question was lymph node tissue, obtained from a patient treated with IRX-2 immunotherapy. The receptors come from a human donor with breast cancer.

This clone has only a few counts. The chain carries TRBV23-1 and TRBJ2-5, with TRBD2 identical over 7 bases. TRBV23-1 carries the ORF label, with uncertain function. V was clipped by 6 bases and J by 7 bases; unmatched bases: 14. The CDR3 runs 15 residues. The CDR3 protein is CASSLGGTNIGTQYF. Written as DNA, the CDR3 is TGCGCCAGCAGCTTGGGAGGGACCAACATAGGGACCCAGTACTTC.

The chain joins TRBV10-2 to TRBJ1-4; a possible D gene is TRBD1 (5 bases). The germline V gene has CDR1 WSHSY and CDR2 SAAADI. The V end lost 6 bases, the J end lost 6 bases, and 17 bases lay between the germline ends. CDR3 length: 15 amino acids. In nucleotides, the CDR3 is TGCGCCAGCAGCCGCCTCAGGGAGCTACATGAAAAACTGTTTTTT. This gives the protein CASSRLRELHEKLFF.

The rearrangement links TRBV28 to TRBJ1-2; 7 bases align to TRBD1. V lost 5 bases, J lost 3 bases, and 0 bases stayed unmatched. Germline V lookup: CDR1 MDHEN, CDR2 SYDVKM. The length of the CDR3 is 12 residues. The CDR3 coding sequence is TGTGCCAGCAGTGGGACAGACTATGGCTACACCTTC. It translates to CASSGTDYGYTF.

This clone was counted only a few times. This sequence joins TRBV28 and TRBJ2-2; possibly TRBD1 or TRBD2 for D (7 bases each). Germline V gene lookup returns CDR1 MDHEN and CDR2 SYDVKM. CDR3 length: 15 residues. V lost 7 bases, J lost 5 bases, and 17 bases lay in between. The CDR3: CASTWWQGGTGELFF. CDR3 nucleotides: TGTGCCAGCACCTGGTGGCAGGGGGGGACCGGGGAGCTGTTTTTT. Combining the CDR3 with reference TRBV28 and TRBJ2-2 gives the whole variable domain DVKVTQSSRYLVKRTGEKVFLECVQDMDHENMFWYRQDPGLGLRLIYFSYDVKMKEKGDIPEGYSVSREKKERFSLILESASTNQTSMYLCASTWWQGGTGELFFGEGSRLTVL.

This sequence joins TRBV11-3 and TRBJ1-4; D gene uncertain. Trimming removed 5 bases at V and 4 bases at J, with 11 bases between. The CDR3 extends over 14 amino acids. Germline CDR1 is SGHNT and CDR2 is YENEEA. CDR3 residues: CASSNDGFNEKLFF. The DNA of the CDR3 is TGTGCCAGCAGCAACGACGGTTTTAATGAAAAACTGTTTTTT.

The chain uses TRBV29-1 and TRBJ1-1; D uncertain. Trimming took 4 bases from V and 2 from J, leaving 20 bases between them. CDR1 and CDR2 (germline): SQVTM, ANQGSEA. The CDR3 loop spans 16 amino acids. The CDR3 here is CSVVQVDVRLNTEAFF. The CDR3 nucleotides are TGCAGCGTTGTTCAGGTCGACGTCAGGCTCAACACTGAAGCTTTCTTT. Full variable domain (outside the CDR3, taken from reference TRBV29-1 and TRBJ1-1): SAVISQKPSRDICQRGTSLTIQCQVDSQVTMMFWYRQQPGQSLTLIATANQGSEATYESGFVIDKFPISRPNLTFSTLTVSNMSPEDSSIYLCSVVQVDVRLNTEAFFGQGTRLTVV.

The chain couples TRBV5-1 to TRBJ2-1; either TRBD1 or TRBD2 may supply D (5 bases each). This CDR3 is built from 14 residues. Per germline, CDR1 SGHRS and CDR2 YFSETQ. The V gene lost 1 base and the J gene lost 8 bases, with 13 bases spanning the gap. CDR3 nucleotide sequence: TGCGCCAGCAGCTTGAGAGGGGCGAGGGATGAGCAGTTCTTC. Translating gives CASSLRGARDEQFF. The whole variable domain, remainder taken from reference TRBV5-1 and TRBJ2-1, is KAGVTQTPRYLIKTRGQQVTLSCSPISGHRSVSWYQQTPGQGLQFLFEYFSETQRNKGNFPGRFSGRQFSNSRSEMNVSTLELGDSALYLCASSLRGARDEQFFGPGTRLTVL.

V gene TRBV11-3 combines with J gene TRBJ1-2; D call uncertain. This CDR3 region has 14 residues. Germline V gene lookup returns CDR1 SGHNT and CDR2 YENEEA. Trimming left V 4 bases short and J 7 bases short, with 16 bases between. In nucleotides, the CDR3 is TGTGCCAGCAGCTCGGGCGGGTTGAGCGGTGGCTACACCTTC. Translation gives CASSSGGLSGGYTF.

This rearrangement joins TRBV28 to TRBJ1-2; D is undetermined. Trimming shortened V by 3 bases and J by 5 bases, and 7 bases separated the two germline ends. The CDR3 sequence is 12 residues long. CDR1 is MDHEN and CDR2 is SYDVKM in the germline V gene. This CDR3 reads CASSFGVYGYTF. CDR3 nucleotides: TGTGCCAGCAGTTTCGGGGTATATGGCTACACCTTC.

The gene calls are TRBV6-8 and TRBJ2-3; 8 bases agree with TRBD2. V lost 6 bases to trimming and J lost 6 bases; unmatched junction nucleotides: 11. CDR1 MNHGY and CDR2 SAAAGT come from the germline V gene. The CDR3 covers 15 residues. CDR3: CASSIGGAAGDTQYF. The CDR3 DNA reads TGTGCCAGCAGCATCGGGGGGGCCGCGGGCGATACGCAGTATTTT.